These T cell receptor beta chains were read from a single sample in a study of CD8 T cells in ankylosing spondylitis. TCRdb called the 5' RACE reads again in MiXCR, with one record for every CDR3 protein. The data contain approximately 140,000 distinct CDR3 sequences, under 55% of them singletons. What was sequenced was synovial fluid, either unsorted or a sorted T cell fraction (not recorded which). The receptor set was obtained from a male donor with ankylosing spondylitis. Both conserved end residues are part of each CDR3. A D gene is named only where the DNA matches it firmly. Clone size appears in some rows only: once, few, many, or a class for an expanded clone.

d_call	clone_size	v_call	j_call	cdr3_nt	cdr3_aa
.	.	TRBV29-1	TRBJ2-7	TGCAGCGTTCTGACGGAGGCCTACGAGCAGTACTTC	CSVLTEAYEQYF
TRBD2	once	TRBV6-2/TRBV6-3	TRBJ2-1	TGTGCCAGCAGTTACGGTGTCCTAGCGGGGGGCCCTCTCCACAATGAGCAGTTCTTC	CASSYGVLAGGPLHNEQFF
.	few	TRBV3-1	TRBJ2-2	TGTGCCAGCAGCGTTGCGGGACACTCGAACACCGGGGAGCTGTTTTTT	CASSVAGHSNTGELFF
.	.	TRBV9	TRBJ1-2	TGTGCCAGCAGCGTAGGTGGTTGGGGAACTAACTATGGCTACACCTTC	CASSVGGWGTNYGYTF
TRBD1	.	TRBV5-5	TRBJ1-2	TGTGCCAGCAGCTTTGGCCAAGGGACAGGGGGATCGGTCTATGGCTACACCTTC	CASSFGQGTGGSVYGYTF
TRBD1	.	TRBV7-8	TRBJ2-2	TGTGCCAGCAGCTCACCTTCGCCGGCAGGGGGCATCACCGGGGAGCTGTTTTTT	CASSSPSPAGGITGELFF
.	.	TRBV18	TRBJ2-1	TGTGCCAGCTCACCACGTTGGCAGGGAATCGATGAGCAGTTCTTC	CASSPRWQGIDEQFF
TRBD2	few	TRBV12-5	TRBJ2-4	TGTGCTAGTGGTTTGGTACCGTCTGGAGCGGGGGAAAACATTCAGTACTTC	CASGLVPSGAGENIQYF
.	few	TRBV5-6	TRBJ2-5	TGTGCCAGCAGCCGGGACGCTAGGGAGACCCAGTACTTC	CASSRDARETQYF
.	.	TRBV5-1	TRBJ2-1	TGCGCCAGCAGCACATGGGGGGCATGGTTGTCCTACAATGAGCAGTTCTTC	CASSTWGAWLSYNEQFF